This TCR beta chain was found in a study of OX40 agonist ivuxolimab in advanced cancers. The germline V and J ends were trimmed by 10 bases and 2 bases, with 9 bases remaining between them. Germline CDR1 reads SGHNT; CDR2 reads YENEEA. This CDR3 has 12 residues. Clones were sequenced by immunoSEQ multiplex PCR, and TCRdb holds only the in-frame ones, with some missing. The sample has approximately 77,000 clones, 85% to 95% seen once; the top ten hold about 11%. The TCR comes from an adult with an advanced solid tumor such as melanoma, head and neck, liver or kidney cancer. The chain couples TRBV11-3 to TRBJ1-5, with a weak D call TRBD1 (5 bases). Sequenced here: CD4+ or CD8+ T cells sorted from blood, sampled in a trial of the OX40 agonist ivuxolimab. Here the CDR3 reads CAMGRGNQPQHF. As DNA, the CDR3 is TGTGCCATGGGCAGGGGCAATCAGCCCCAGCATTTT.